The 27 T cell receptor beta chains in this list originate from one sample, sequenced in a study of blood T cell repertoires in COVID-19 (dated by TCRdb to about 2020). The library relied on the immunoSEQ multiplex PCR assay. TCRdb holds this immuneACCESS table with in-frame rearrangements only. Some clones are missing; in checked studies, unresolved V genes explain under half, and the rest has no known cause. The sample data list 95,000 to 150,000 clones, and 84% of these were observed just once. The top ten hold 3% to 4.5% of the sample. Sequencing used PBMCs or T cells enriched from blood (not recorded which). These receptors originate from a woman between 25 and 40 years old who had recovered from COVID-19.

The chain uses TRBV18 and TRBJ1-2, with a possible D match to TRBD1 (5 bases). The germline V gene encodes CDR1 KGHSH and CDR2 LQKENI. V lost 0 bases and J 0 bases, leaving 17 bases between the germline ends. The CDR3 totals 18 residues. The CDR3 spells CASSPPLFQGYSNYGYTF. The CDR3 DNA reads as TGTGCCAGCTCACCACCTTTGTTTCAGGGTTACTCTAACTATGGCTACACCTTC.

This sequence joins TRBV9 and TRBJ2-2; unclear D gene. Germline values: CDR1 SGDLS, CDR2 YYNGEE. Trimming stripped 3 bases from V and 0 bases from J, with 9 bases between. The CDR3 has 15 residues. CDR3 in amino acids: CASSGLAANTGELFF. DNA of the CDR3: TGTGCCAGCAGCGGACTGGCGGCGAACACCGGGGAGCTGTTTTTT.

The rearrangement uses TRBV30 and TRBJ1-3; D ambiguous. Germline assignment: CDR1 GTSNPN and CDR2 SVGIG (reference sequence). V shed 2 bases and J shed 8 bases, with 19 bases lying between them. CDR3 size: 15 residues. CDR3 sequence (DNA): TGTGCCTGGAGTTCCCCAGAGGGAACCGTGGACACCATATATTTT. Amino acid sequence: CAWSSPEGTVDTIYF.

The chain is built from TRBV3-1 (or the pseudogene TRBV3-2) and TRBJ1-2, with TRBD1 identical over 12 bases. V lost 4 bases and J lost 4; bases outside the gene matches: 10. Germline CDR1 reads LGHDT; CDR2 reads YNNKEL (reference sequence). The CDR3 sequence is 17 residues long. The CDR3 DNA reads as TGTGCCAGCAGCCCAGGGGACAGGGGGCGCGTCGGCTATGGCTACACCTTC. It is translated as CASSPGDRGRVGYGYTF.

Note on this clone: The junction departs from the called germline gene at one end, perhaps through a read error. The rearrangement links TRBV10-1 to TRBJ2-7; the match to TRBD1 covers 10 bases. From germline, CDR1 is WNHNN and CDR2 SYGVQD (reference sequence). The CDR3 length is 14 residues. The CDR3 region is CASTETGGCHEQYF. The DNA for the CDR3 is TGCGCCAGCACTGAGACAGGGGGCTGCCACGAGCAGTACTTC.

This chain links TRBV4-3 with TRBJ2-6, with TRBD2 as a possible D gene (7 bases). V was cut by 5 bases and J by 0 bases, with 11 bases left in between. This CDR3 is built from 16 residues. The germline CDR1 and CDR2 sequences are LGHNA and YSLEER. The chain's CDR3 is CASSRGRDSGANVLTF. Here the CDR3 DNA reads TGCGCCAGCAGCAGGGGGAGGGACTCTGGGGCCAACGTCCTGACTTTC.

The chain joins TRBV6-7 to TRBJ2-5; D possibly corresponds to TRBD1 (5 bases). TRBV6-7 is reported as an ORF; its role is uncertain. Trimming took off 7 bases at V and 3 bases at J, with 18 bases between the two ends. CDR3 length: 15 amino acids. The CDR3 region is CASILPSGREETQYF. CDR3 nucleotide sequence: TGTGCCAGCATCCTACCCTCAGGCAGGGAAGAGACCCAGTACTTC.

This clone was observed a few times. The chain combines TRBV29-1 with TRBJ2-4, with D perhaps TRBD2 (6 bases). Trimming removed 7 bases from V and 4 bases from J, with 11 bases in between. Germline CDR1 reads SQVTM; CDR2 reads ANQGSEA. The CDR3 runs 12 residues. Here the CDR3 reads CSAWRDKNIQYF. CDR3 nucleotide sequence: TGCAGCGCTTGGCGGGATAAAAACATTCAGTACTTC.

The rearrangement joins TRBV6-5 to TRBJ1-3, with a weak D call TRBD1 (5 bases). V was trimmed by 8 bases and J by 0 bases, leaving 8 bases between them. The CDR3 has 13 residues. Germline V gene data show CDR1 as MNHEY and CDR2 as SVGAGI. The chain's CDR3 is CASGQLSGNTIYF. CDR3 DNA sequence: TGTGCCAGCGGACAACTCTCTGGAAACACCATATATTTT.

This clone turned up a few times. The chain combines TRBV5-4 with TRBJ2-1; 8 bases are a match to TRBD2. The CDR3 contains 15 residues. Trimming at V came to 3 bases and at J to 8 bases, leaving 10 bases not matched to a gene. CDR1 is SGHNT, CDR2 YYREEE, per germline (reference sequence). The CDR3, as DNA: TGTGCCAGCAGCTCAGCGGGAGCGTGGGACGATGAGCAGTTCTTC. It is translated as CASSSAGAWDDEQFF.

This clone was seen more than once but under ten times. CDR3 sequence reads: CASSLDGQGKAEAFF. CDR3 sequence (DNA): TGCGCCAGCAGCTTAGACGGACAGGGTAAAGCTGAAGCTTTCTTT. This chain uses TRBV5-1 with TRBJ1-1, with 8 bases identical to TRBD1. After removal of 2 bases from V and 6 bases from J, the junction contained 9 bases not matched to a gene. The CDR3 is made up of 15 amino acids. Germline CDR1 and CDR2: SGHRS and YFSETQ.

The genes are TRBV7-3 and TRBJ2-5; a possible D gene is TRBD1 (5 bases). The CDR3 covers 14 residues. CDR1 and CDR2 (germline): SGHTA, FQGTGA. Trimming removed 3 bases at V and 1 base at J, with 9 bases between. Here the CDR3 reads CASSFQGSQETQYF. In nucleotides, the CDR3 is TGTGCCAGCAGCTTTCAGGGTTCCCAAGAGACCCAGTACTTC.

The chain uses TRBV4-1 and TRBJ2-1; TRBD1 matches 7 bases. Germline CDR1 and CDR2: MGHRA and YSYEKL. V lost 3 bases, J lost 16 bases, and 9 bases stayed unmatched. This CDR3 is 12 amino acids long. The DNA for the CDR3 is TGCGCCAGCAGCCATCTTCGGGACAGAGCTTTCTTC. Protein sequence: CASSHLRDRAFF.

The genes are TRBV7-3 and TRBJ2-7; the match to TRBD2 covers 7 bases. The V gene end was trimmed by 1 base and the J gene end by 6 bases; junction bases not matched to a gene: 9. Germline assignment: CDR1 SGHTA and CDR2 FQGTGA. This CDR3 contains 15 residues. CDR3 sequence: CASSLKASGASEQYF. In DNA form, the CDR3 reads TGTGCCAGCAGCTTAAAGGCTAGCGGAGCCTCCGAGCAGTACTTC.

The V gene is TRBV7-2, the J gene TRBJ2-5; no reliable D call. V gave up 1 base and J gave up 5 bases, with 14 bases separating them. Germline CDR1 reads SGHTA; CDR2 reads FQGNSA. CDR3 size: 15 residues. CDR3 residues: CASSLDFTPTETQYF. In nucleotides, the CDR3 is TGTGCCAGCAGCTTAGACTTTACCCCTACGGAGACCCAGTACTTC.

This chain links TRBV7-9 with TRBJ2-2, with 7 positions matching TRBD2. This CDR3 contains 17 residues. J was trimmed by 1 base and V by 5 bases; bases with no gene match: 10. Per the germline V gene, CDR1 is SEHNR and CDR2 is FQNEAQ (reference sequence). CDR3 in DNA: TGTGCCAGCAGCCCTAGTGAGGGACTACTGAACACCGGGGAGCTGTTTTTT. This gives the protein CASSPSEGLLNTGELFF.

The chain employs TRBV4-3 and TRBJ2-2; D is possibly TRBD1 (5 bases). Germline-derived CDR1 and CDR2 are LGHNA and YSLEER. The CDR3 loop spans 20 amino acids. V lost 0 bases, J lost 5 bases, and 25 bases lay in between. This CDR3 is CASSQDRLPGASGSTGELFF. CDR3 DNA: TGCGCCAGCAGCCAAGATCGCCTTCCTGGGGCCTCCGGGTCGACCGGGGAGCTGTTTTTT.

The genes are TRBV5-1 and TRBJ2-3, with a possible D match to TRBD1 (5 bases). The CDR3 totals 15 residues. Trimming stripped 2 bases from V and 3 bases from J, with 13 bases between. The germline V gene encodes CDR1 SGHRS and CDR2 YFSETQ. The CDR3 DNA is TGCGCCAGCAGCTTACAGGCGGCCGCGACAGATACGCAGTATTTT. Translation: CASSLQAAATDTQYF.

The rearrangement joins TRBV10-3 to TRBJ1-6; D gene uncertain. The CDR3 covers 12 residues. Trimming removed 2 bases from V and 7 bases from J, with 3 bases in between. The V gene's germline CDR1 is ENHRY and CDR2 SYGVKD. The CDR3 is CAISEQNSPLHF. The CDR3 DNA is TGTGCCATCAGTGAGCAGAATTCACCCCTCCACTTT.

The chain carries TRBV3-1 (or the pseudogene TRBV3-2) and TRBJ2-2; D might be TRBD2 (6 bases). The CDR3 is 16 amino acids. Germline loops: CDR1 LGHDT, CDR2 YNNKEL (reference sequence). Deletions cut 1 base from V and 4 bases from J, with 13 bases between. CDR3 nucleotides: TGTGCCAGCAGCCAAGGGCGGGGCCCCGCCACCGGGGAGCTGTTTTTT. Translating gives CASSQGRGPATGELFF.

The chain links TRBV9 to TRBJ2-1, with D tentatively TRBD2 (6 bases). V lost 0 bases, J lost 10 bases, and 17 bases lay in between. From germline, CDR1 is SGDLS and CDR2 YYNGEE. CDR3 length: 15 amino acids. The CDR3 DNA reads as TGTGCCAGCAGCGTAGACGGAGGGCTAGGAGAGGAGCAGTTCTTC. It codes for CASSVDGGLGEEQFF.

The V call is TRBV27, the J call TRBJ2-5, with 8 bases fitting TRBD1. Germline CDR1 MNHEY, CDR2 SMNVEV (reference sequence). The CDR3 sequence is 13 residues long. With V trimmed by 5 bases and J by 7 bases, 6 bases remained unmatched. CDR3 in DNA: TGTGCCAGCAGTCTAGGACAGGGAGGGACCCAGTACTTC. It encodes CASSLGQGGTQYF.

Here the CDR3 reads CASRRQSFTDTQYF. The CDR3 coding sequence is TGTGCCAGCAGACGACAGAGCTTCACAGATACGCAGTATTTT. This chain connects TRBV6-5 to TRBJ2-3, with TRBD1 as a possible D gene (5 bases). V gave up 6 bases and J gave up 2 bases, with 12 bases separating them. The germline V gene encodes CDR1 MNHEY and CDR2 SVGAGI. This CDR3 is 14 amino acids long.

The chain has TRBV7-9 and TRBJ1-2; maybe TRBD1 (6 bases). This CDR3 has 14 residues. CDR1 is SEHNR and CDR2 is FQNEAQ in the germline V gene (reference sequence). The V end lost 1 base, the J end lost 8 bases, and 14 bases lay between the germline ends. This CDR3 is CASSLGGQIEGYTF. CDR3 nucleotide sequence: TGTGCCAGCAGCTTAGGTGGACAGATCGAAGGCTACACCTTC.

The chain has TRBV2 and TRBJ1-2, with D tentatively TRBD1 (5 bases). V lost 1 base and J lost 6, with 6 bases in between. Germline CDR1 is SNHLY and CDR2 is FYNNEI. This CDR3 has 12 amino acids. The CDR3 loop is CASSEGGDGYTF. For the CDR3, the DNA is TGTGCCAGCAGTGAAGGGGGCGATGGCTACACCTTC.

CDR3 coding DNA: TGTGCCAGCAGCTTGGAGCACTACGAGCAGTACTTC. Translating gives CASSLEHYEQYF. The V and J genes are TRBV5-5 and TRBJ2-7, with D uncertain. CDR3 size: 12 residues. Per the germline V gene, CDR1 is SGHKS and CDR2 is YYEKEE (reference sequence). V dropped 0 bases and J dropped 3 bases, with 4 bases sitting between them.

This clone showed up just once. The J gene is TRBJ1-2, the V gene TRBV9; 7 bases are a match to TRBD1. The V gene end was trimmed by 3 bases and the J gene end by 8 bases; junction bases not matched to a gene: 10. Germline V gives CDR1 SGDLS, CDR2 YYNGEE. The CDR3 runs to 14 residues. Here the CDR3 reads CASSGLTGRNGYTF. The CDR3 DNA reads as TGTGCCAGCAGCGGCCTGACAGGGCGAAACGGCTACACCTTC. The whole variable domain, remainder taken from reference TRBV9 and TRBJ1-2, is DSGVTQTPKHLITATGQRVTLRCSPRSGDLSVYWYQQSLDQGLQFLIQYYNGEERAKGNILERFSAQQFPDLHSELNLSSLELGDSALYFCASSGLTGRNGYTFGSGTRLTVV.